These 5 T cell receptor beta chains originate from one sample sequenced in a study of PD-L1 blockade in urothelial cancer. TCRdb's copy holds only in-frame clones and misses some; the assay was immunoSEQ multiplex PCR. The sample has some 100,000 clones, approximately 91% seen once. The source was PBMCs, collected around atezolizumab (anti-PD-L1) treatment. Receptors originate from a woman of 80 years or more with urothelial cancer.

The chain couples TRBV4-1 to TRBJ1-1; tentatively, D is TRBD1 (6 bases). Germline values: CDR1 MGHRA, CDR2 YSYEKL. Trimming cost V 6 bases and J 0 bases, with 14 bases left between them. This CDR3 has 15 residues. CDR3 sequence (DNA): TGCGCCAGCAGGGAGCCAGGGGACATGAACACTGAAGCTTTCTTT. Its translation: CASREPGDMNTEAFF.

The chain is built from TRBV15 and TRBJ1-3; TRBD1 aligns across 10 bases. Unmatched junction bases numbered 6, after V lost 3 bases and J lost 7 bases. CDR1 is LNHNV, CDR2 YYDKDF, per germline (reference sequence). This CDR3 has 15 amino acids. DNA of the CDR3: TGTGCCACCAGCAGCGCCGGGACAGGGGTGAACACCATATATTTT. Translation: CATSSAGTGVNTIYF.

The chain joins TRBV19 to TRBJ1-5, with D unclear. The CDR3 is 14 residues long. The germline CDR1 and CDR2 sequences are LNHDA and SQIVND (reference sequence). V lost 5 bases and J lost 7, with 15 bases in between. The CDR3 bases are TGTGCCAGTAGTTATTTAGCGGTCGGACAGCCCCAGCATTTT. It translates to CASSYLAVGQPQHF.

The chain carries TRBV28 and TRBJ2-1; 12 bases line up with TRBD2. Germline V gene data show CDR1 as MDHEN and CDR2 as SYDVKM. This CDR3 spans 14 amino acids. The V and J ends lost 8 bases and 8 bases, in that order; junction bases with no gene match: 7. The CDR3: CASGLAGFGDEQFF. The CDR3 DNA sequence: TGTGCCAGCGGACTAGCGGGATTTGGCGATGAGCAGTTCTTC. The full variable domain, in which reference TRBV28 and TRBJ2-1 provide the parts outside the CDR3, is DVKVTQSSRYLVKRTGEKVFLECVQDMDHENMFWYRQDPGLGLRLIYFSYDVKMKEKGDIPEGYSVSREKKERFSLILESASTNQTSMYLCASGLAGFGDEQFFGPGTRLTVL.

This sequence joins TRBV27 and TRBJ2-1, with D possibly matching TRBD2 (6 bases). Trimming cost V 9 bases and J 0 bases, with 21 bases left between them. This CDR3 is built from 17 residues. Germline CDR1 and CDR2: MNHEY and SMNVEV (reference sequence). CDR3 region: CARTPSFERASYNEQFF. CDR3 coding DNA: TGTGCCAGAACCCCTTCTTTTGAGCGGGCCTCCTACAATGAGCAGTTCTTC.